The present entry profiles one T cell receptor beta chain with its context. The sample holds a few counts of this clone. Which antigen it targets is not known. No much larger clonotype is one base removed from it; base qualities were not supplied. This sample includes further DNA sequences coding for the same CDR3. The entry originates in a study of shared clonotypes between healthy human individuals (dated by TCRdb to between 2020 and 2021). With respect to the entire study: The cohort included three men and a couple of women between 18 and 49 years of age. Between about 0.85 and 9.5 billion PBMCs per donor were obtained by leukapheresis. Libraries were prepared and TCR repertoires were sequenced by different laboratories using diverse techniques, in order to increase sequencing depth and limit assay-specific biases. To estimate repertoire size and how much clonotypes are shared between individuals, the study performed deep sequencing of blood TCR repertoires from a few healthy adults. For each donor, three plates each were used for CD4 naive and CD4 memory, two plates were used for CD8 naive, and one plate was used for CD8 memory. Overall results and qualifications from the work: Incomplete sequencing was indicated by rarefaction of sorted-subset datasets, despite the large sequencing depth. Naive subsets generally had larger estimated clonotype richness than memory subsets did. Pairwise subsampling indicated that sequencing depth was expected to affect the degree of clonotype sharing among donors. When a few donors were compared, the shared fraction of clonotypes was about 5.2% for naive CD4, 3% to 4% for naive CD8, 2.3% for memory CD4, and around 0.4% for memory CD8. Compared with non-shared clonotypes, the clonotypes found in all four sorted-subset donors had higher generation probabilities. Only blood was sampled, and tissue TCR repertoires likely differ from those in blood. Because the study included a small number of donors, the genetic and exposure-history diversity represented was limited.

The donors were healthy, HIV-negative adults with no recently reported acute infections or vaccinations. Every donor was a Caucasian adult residing in Nashville, Tennessee, USA. CD4+ T cells were enriched through magnetic negative selection, after which naive cells were positively selected on CD45RA and the remaining negative fraction served as the memory subset. Blood was obtained by leukapheresis, after which PBMCs were separated by Ficoll-Histopaque density gradient centrifugation and cryopreserved in liquid nitrogen vapor phase. Analytical flow cytometry was used to check the purity and quantity of each magnetically sorted T cell population. From each sorted fraction, genomic DNA was isolated and quantified by UV absorbance on a Nanodrop 2000c. TCR CDR3 regions were amplified from genomic DNA by multiplex PCR using the deep immunoSEQ assay. Extracted genomic DNA from each cell subset was distributed evenly across all wells of several immunoSEQ 96-well plates, and each plate was treated as a replicate. For sorted subsets, approximately 210 ng genomic DNA, equal to tens of thousands of T cell genomes, was loaded into each replicate PCR. Purified libraries were measured with a Qubit 3.0 fluorometer, size-checked on a Bioanalyzer 2100, and measured again with the KAPA Library Quantification kit. A separate single-read 150-cycle Illumina NextSeq 550 flow cell was used to sequence each immunoSEQ 96-well plate. The original pipeline was this. Because the immunoSEQ output included only junctional sequences and no quality scores, the filtering could not be the same as the filtering used for full-length reads. To assign V/J genes and CDR3, sequences were annotated using PyIR, a Python wrapper for IgBLAST v1.9, with IMGT germline references. Reads with weak V/J assignments (E-value above 1e-6), missing CDR3, stop codons, out-of-frame junctions, or ambiguous translated residues were removed. V3J clonotypes were defined as sequences sharing the same inferred V gene, J gene, and CDR3 amino acid sequence. The percentage overlap between two repertoires was calculated by dividing the number of shared unique clonotypes by the size of the smaller repertoire. Repertoire richness was assessed with RTK rarefaction, the Chao1 estimator, and Recon v2.1 estimates of unobserved clonotypes. OLGA was used to compute generation probabilities for all TCRbeta clonotypes that the gDNA method yielded from a handful of donors. TCRdb obtained this table from immuneACCESS and retained in-frame rearrangements with V and J assigned. These tables miss some clones; where compared with another copy, unresolved V genes account for less than half of the shortfall, and the remainder is unexplained. V and J calls and clone size follow that table, whereas D and trimming were derived from the DNA. For this sample there are approximately 700,000 clones; more than 70% appear just once. Around 2% of the sample rests with the top ten.

This receptor was obtained from a woman aged 25-40 years in good health. Sequencing was performed on memory CD4+ T cells sorted from blood. The sample's cell subset or site label is to be understood as: CD45RA-negative fraction.

The sequenced DNA: TGTGCCACCAAGGGCCTAGCGGACTACAATGAGCAGTTCTTC. This translates into CATKGLADYNEQFF. This chain is built from TRBV10-3 and TRBJ2-1; a stretch of 7 junction bases matches TRBD2. The germline V gene specifies ENHRY as CDR1 and SYGVKD as CDR2. V is cut back by 10 bases and J by 3 bases, with 9 bases in the junction unmatched. The CDR3 spans 14 residues, from the cysteine through the phenylalanine. Only CDR3 DNA remains: 42 bases, in frame from the first base.